The next 23 T cell receptor beta chains were all read from a single sample in a study of blood T cell repertoires in COVID-19. Generated by immunoSEQ multiplex PCR, the TCRdb table keeps only in-frame clones and is missing some. Altogether around 110,000 clones are present, 82% being singletons, with the ten largest covering about 5%. Sequencing was carried out using peripheral blood. Receptor source: a woman between 65 and 79 years old with acute or convalescent COVID-19.

The CDR3 DNA is TGTGCCACCAGCCTGGGGGCGCTAGCGGGGGGGCGCAATGAGCAGTTCTTC. It is translated as CATSLGALAGGRNEQFF. V usage is TRBV15 and J usage is TRBJ2-1, with 12 positions matching TRBD2. Germline CDR1 and CDR2: LNHNV and YYDKDF (reference sequence). V was pared by 5 bases and J by 6 bases, with 11 bases of the junction left unmatched. CDR3 length: 17 amino acids.

J is TRBJ1-6 and V is TRBV27; perhaps TRBD1 as D (5 bases). The CDR3 length is 14 residues. Germline V gene data show CDR1 as MNHEY and CDR2 as SMNVEV (reference sequence). V lost 2 bases and J lost 8, with 10 bases in between. The CDR3 reads CASSLQGRDSPLHF. The CDR3 nucleotides are TGTGCCAGCAGTTTACAGGGTCGGGATTCACCCCTCCACTTT.

V gene TRBV6-4 combines with J gene TRBJ1-6; no reliable D call. This CDR3 has 12 amino acids. Germline CDR1 and CDR2: MRHNA and SNTAGT. V dropped 6 bases and J dropped 6 bases, with 6 bases sitting between them. Written as DNA, the CDR3 is TGTGCCAGCAGGCAGGCTAATTCACCCCTCCACTTT. Its protein is CASRQANSPLHF.

V and J are TRBV5-1 and TRBJ1-4; TRBD1 is a possible D gene (6 bases). The ends were cut back, 4 bases at V and 4 bases at J, with 14 bases in the middle. The germline V gene has CDR1 SGHRS and CDR2 YFSETQ. The CDR3 contains 15 residues. CDR3 DNA sequence: TGCGCCAGCAGCCCAGGAGGGGGGGTTAATGAAAAACTGTTTTTT. Protein product: CASSPGGGVNEKLFF. The variable domain in full, completed from reference TRBV5-1 and TRBJ1-4, reads KAGVTQTPRYLIKTRGQQVTLSCSPISGHRSVSWYQQTPGQGLQFLFEYFSETQRNKGNFPGRFSGRQFSNSRSEMNVSTLELGDSALYLCASSPGGGVNEKLFFGSGTQLSVL.

The V gene is TRBV5-1, the J gene TRBJ2-2; 7 bases are a match to TRBD1. V shed 4 bases and J 2 bases; nucleotides not matched to a gene: 8. The CDR3 contains 16 residues. Germline V CDR1 and CDR2: SGHRS, YFSETQ. CDR3 in DNA: TGCGCCAGCAGCCAGCAGACAGGGCGAAACACCGGGGAGCTGTTTTTT. It is translated as CASSQQTGRNTGELFF.

V is TRBV7-3 and J is TRBJ1-1, with no clear D. V shed 5 bases and J shed 0 bases, with 10 bases lying between them. CDR1 and CDR2 from the germline V gene are SGHTA and FQGTGA. The CDR3 sequence is 14 residues long. The CDR3 nucleotides are TGTGCCAGCAGCCCTAGCACGGTGAACACTGAAGCTTTCTTT. Translation gives CASSPSTVNTEAFF.

CDR3 sequence (DNA): TGCGCCAGCAGCCTTACCGGGACTAGCGTCTACGAGCAGTACTTC. Encoded protein: CASSLTGTSVYEQYF. This sequence joins TRBV5-1 and TRBJ2-7; 10 positions match TRBD2. The CDR3 sequence is 15 residues long. The V and J ends lost 4 bases and 3 bases, in that order; junction bases with no gene match: 7. Germline values: CDR1 SGHRS, CDR2 YFSETQ.

The chain carries TRBV5-1 and TRBJ1-2; 9 bases are shared with TRBD1. The CDR3 has 12 amino acids. J was trimmed by 9 bases and V by 4 bases; bases with no gene match: 4. Germline assignment: CDR1 SGHRS and CDR2 YFSETQ. The CDR3 sequence: CASSVGQGSYTF. CDR3 bases: TGCGCCAGCAGCGTGGGACAGGGAAGCTACACCTTC. The variable domain in full, completed from reference TRBV5-1 and TRBJ1-2, reads KAGVTQTPRYLIKTRGQQVTLSCSPISGHRSVSWYQQTPGQGLQFLFEYFSETQRNKGNFPGRFSGRQFSNSRSEMNVSTLELGDSALYLCASSVGQGSYTFGSGTRLTVV.

Only one count was recorded for this clone. The gene calls are TRBV29-1 and TRBJ1-3; D uncertain. Germline V CDR1 and CDR2: SQVTM, ANQGSEA. This CDR3 contains 16 residues. V lost 4 bases and J 0 bases, leaving 16 bases between the germline ends. As DNA, the CDR3 is TGCAGCGTTGTCTTGGAGCCGCGTAACTCTGGAAACACCATATATTTT. Residues: CSVVLEPRNSGNTIYF. Full variable domain (rest looked up from reference TRBV29-1 and TRBJ1-3): SAVISQKPSRDICQRGTSLTIQCQVDSQVTMMFWYRQQPGQSLTLIATANQGSEATYESGFVIDKFPISRPNLTFSTLTVSNMSPEDSSIYLCSVVLEPRNSGNTIYFGEGSWLTVV.

V is TRBV6-4 and J is TRBJ2-1, with a possible D match to TRBD1 (6 bases). The V and J ends lost 3 bases and 8 bases respectively, with 17 bases between them. In germline, CDR1 is MRHNA, CDR2 SNTAGT. The CDR3 extends over 15 amino acids. CDR3 coding DNA: TGTGCCAGCAGTGAACAGGGTAACCCTGTGGATGAGCAGTTCTTC. Amino acid sequence: CASSEQGNPVDEQFF.

The CDR3: CASSLGTGYNEKLFF. The DNA of the CDR3 is TGTGCCAGCAGCTTAGGTACAGGTTACAATGAAAAACTGTTTTTT. This sequence joins TRBV7-2 and TRBJ1-4, with D possibly being TRBD1 (5 bases). V was clipped by 1 base and J by 5 bases, with 11 bases between them. This CDR3 has 15 residues. Germline assignment: CDR1 SGHTA and CDR2 FQGNSA.

V and J are TRBV5-4 and TRBJ1-6; 8 bases fit TRBD1. The junction had 3 bases not matched to a gene; V was cut back by 0 bases and J by 7 bases. Germline loops: CDR1 SGHNT, CDR2 YYREEE (reference sequence). The CDR3 extends over 15 amino acids. The CDR3 protein is CASSLGTGRNSPLHF. The CDR3, as DNA: TGTGCCAGCAGCTTGGGGACAGGGCGCAATTCACCCCTCCACTTT.

This clone was counted a single time. The rearrangement joins TRBV7-2 to TRBJ1-6; possibly TRBD1 for D (5 bases). The CDR3 length is 17 residues. V was trimmed by 1 base and J by 0 bases, leaving 10 bases between them. Germline CDR1 is SGHTA and CDR2 is FQGNSA. The CDR3 here is CASSLGGGVSYNSPLHF. The CDR3 DNA sequence: TGTGCCAGCAGCTTAGGGGGCGGGGTCTCCTATAATTCACCCCTCCACTTT.

The chain recombines TRBV29-1 with TRBJ2-2; 7 bases line up with TRBD2. Germline assignment: CDR1 SQVTM and CDR2 ANQGSEA. V was clipped by 4 bases and J by 0 bases; unmatched bases: 5. CDR3 size: 15 residues. CDR3 protein: CSVALADTNTGELFF. In DNA, the CDR3 is TGCAGCGTTGCTCTAGCGGATACGAACACCGGGGAGCTGTTTTTT.

The V gene is TRBV24-1, the J gene TRBJ1-5; 8 bases match TRBD1. The germline CDR1 and CDR2 sequences are KGHDR and SFDVKD. CDR3 length: 16 residues. Losses at the gene ends were 2 bases for V and 3 bases for J; bases not matched to a gene: 5. The CDR3 sequence: CATSDSWTGLNQPQHF. For the CDR3, the DNA is TGTGCCACCAGTGATTCGTGGACAGGGCTCAATCAGCCCCAGCATTTT.

This clone was picked up a small number of times. This chain joins TRBV29-1 and TRBJ1-2; TRBD1 is a possible D gene (5 bases). V was cut by 1 base and J by 4 bases, with 7 bases left in between. CDR3 length: 12 residues. From germline, CDR1 is SQVTM and CDR2 ANQGSEA. The DNA of the CDR3 is TGCAGCGTTGAAGGCGACAGCTATGGCTACACCTTC. It is translated as CSVEGDSYGYTF.

The sample holds one count of this clone. The chain links TRBV19 to TRBJ2-1; 12 nucleotides match TRBD1. With 5 bases clipped from V and 1 base from J, the junction kept 15 bases outside the gene matches. Germline V gene data show CDR1 as LNHDA and CDR2 as SQIVND (reference sequence). The CDR3 contains 20 residues. CDR3 bases: TGTGCCAGTAGTCCTAAAGGGGGACAGGGGGCAGCAAGGTCCTACAATGAGCAGTTCTTC. Protein: CASSPKGGQGAARSYNEQFF.

The chain couples TRBV19 to TRBJ1-2, with TRBD1 identical over 10 bases. Trimming at V came to 5 bases and at J to 4 bases, leaving 10 bases not matched to a gene. Germline CDR1 and CDR2: LNHDA and SQIVND (reference sequence). There are 16 residues in the CDR3. The CDR3 DNA sequence: TGTGCCAGTAGTCCGGGACAGGGGAGATTTCTCTATGGCTACACCTTC. Translating gives CASSPGQGRFLYGYTF.

The V and J genes are TRBV18 and TRBJ1-1; 8 nucleotides line up with TRBD1. J was trimmed by 2 bases and V by 6 bases; bases with no gene match: 5. This CDR3 comprises 14 residues. Germline V gene data show CDR1 as KGHSH and CDR2 as LQKENI. This CDR3 is CASSYGTGNTEAFF. CDR3 in DNA: TGTGCCAGCTCCTATGGGACAGGTAACACTGAAGCTTTCTTT.

The chain combines TRBV20-1 with TRBJ2-2; perhaps TRBD1 as D (5 bases). The CDR3 totals 11 residues. CDR1 and CDR2 from the germline V gene are DFQATT and SNEGSKA (reference sequence). The V gene lost 3 bases and the J gene lost 8 bases, with 7 bases spanning the gap. CDR3 nucleotides: TGCAGTGCTAGTAGGACAGGGGAGCTGTTTTTT. This encodes CSASRTGELFF.

V and J are TRBV2 and TRBJ2-6, with D perhaps matching TRBD1 (5 bases). Germline assignment: CDR1 SNHLY and CDR2 FYNNEI. Trimming removed 4 bases at V and 4 bases at J, with 8 bases between. The CDR3 is 14 amino acids. Here the CDR3 reads CASSVGLGANVLTF. DNA of the CDR3: TGTGCCAGCAGTGTGGGGCTAGGGGCCAACGTCCTGACTTTC.

This clone was seen a few times. The V gene is TRBV7-6, the J gene TRBJ1-5, with 7 bases lining up with TRBD1. The CDR3 totals 14 residues. The trim removed 11 bases at V and 3 bases at J, leaving 10 bases unmatched. Germline lookup yields CDR1 SGHVS and CDR2 FNYEAQ. Written as DNA, the CDR3 is TGTGCCGCAATAATCGACAGGGACAATCAGCCCCAGCATTTT. This encodes CAAIIDRDNQPQHF.

This chain links TRBV7-2 with TRBJ2-1; D might be TRBD2 (5 bases). Between the trimmed V and J ends, which lost 1 base and 0 bases, there was a span of 13 bases. The CDR3 extends over 17 amino acids. CDR1 is SGHTA, CDR2 FQGNSA, per germline. The CDR3 bases are TGTGCCAGCAGCTTAGTTTGGACTCCCAGCTCCTACAATGAGCAGTTCTTC. Its translation: CASSLVWTPSSYNEQFF.